A selection of T cell receptor beta chains follows, all from one sample in a study of beta chain features in type 1 diabetes. The data were produced by immunoSEQ multiplex PCR, yet TCRdb's version contains in-frame clones alone and is incomplete. This table has 240,000 or so clones, about 26% appearing once. Input material: central memory CD4+ T cells from blood. These receptors were collected from a man aged 25-40 years in good health. Each CDR3 is given with its conserved first and last residue. A D gene is named only where the DNA matches it firmly. Clone size is shown for a subset of rows, as once, few, many or a class of expanded clone.

V gene: TRBV29-1
D gene: TRBD2
J gene: TRBJ2-3
clone size: -
CDR3 protein: CSGDGKGGGSDTQYF
CDR3 DNA: TGCAGCGGTGATGGCAAGGGCGGGGGGTCGGATACGCAGTATTTT

V gene: TRBV19
D gene: -
J gene: TRBJ2-1
clone size: few
CDR3 protein: CASSHQGGQNYNEQFF
CDR3 DNA: TGTGCCAGTAGTCACCAGGGGGGACAAAACTACAATGAGCAGTTCTTC

V gene: TRBV7-2
D gene: TRBD2
J gene: TRBJ2-1
clone size: -
CDR3 protein: CASSSGEREGRYEQFF
CDR3 DNA: TGTGCCAGCAGTTCAGGCGAGCGGGAGGGCCGGTATGAGCAGTTCTTC

V gene: TRBV11-2
D gene: TRBD2
J gene: TRBJ2-7
clone size: -
CDR3 protein: CASSPGLAGALYF
CDR3 DNA: TGTGCCAGCAGCCCGGGACTAGCGGGAGCCCTGTACTTC

V gene: TRBV18
D gene: -
J gene: TRBJ2-5
clone size: -
CDR3 protein: CASSPPGGWETQYF
CDR3 DNA: TGTGCCAGCTCACCACCGGGGGGATGGGAGACCCAGTACTTC

V gene: TRBV29-1
D gene: -
J gene: TRBJ1-2
clone size: -
CDR3 protein: CSVEDRTESYTF
CDR3 DNA: TGCAGCGTTGAAGATCGGACAGAGAGCTACACCTTC

V gene: TRBV25-1
D gene: -
J gene: TRBJ1-2
clone size: -
CDR3 protein: CASATAEYGYTF
CDR3 DNA: TGTGCCAGCGCTACGGCGGAGTATGGCTACACCTTC

V gene: TRBV5-1
D gene: -
J gene: TRBJ2-5
clone size: -
CDR3 protein: CASSFGGQETQYF
CDR3 DNA: TGCGCCAGCAGCTTTGGGGGCCAAGAGACCCAGTACTTC

V gene: TRBV11-3
D gene: -
J gene: TRBJ2-1
clone size: few
CDR3 protein: CASSLGRASANNEQFF
CDR3 DNA: TGTGCCAGCAGCTTAGGGAGGGCTAGCGCCAACAATGAGCAGTTCTTC

V gene: TRBV28
D gene: -
J gene: TRBJ2-3
clone size: -
CDR3 protein: CASSRTVTSTDTQYF
CDR3 DNA: TGTGCCAGCAGTCGGACAGTAACTAGCACAGATACGCAGTATTTT

V gene: TRBV2
D gene: TRBD1
J gene: TRBJ2-7
clone size: few
CDR3 protein: CASSQDRGGEQYF
CDR3 DNA: TGTGCCAGCAGTCAGGACAGGGGAGGCGAGCAGTACTTC

V gene: TRBV2
D gene: -
J gene: TRBJ2-1
clone size: few
CDR3 protein: CASSALRSSYNEQFF
CDR3 DNA: TGTGCCAGCAGTGCGCTGAGGAGCTCCTACAATGAGCAGTTCTTC

V gene: TRBV25-1
D gene: TRBD2
J gene: TRBJ2-5
clone size: -
CDR3 protein: CASSEGTNRRGETQYF
CDR3 DNA: TGTGCCAGCAGTGAAGGGACTAACCGCCGAGGGGAGACCCAGTACTTC

V gene: TRBV2
D gene: TRBD1
J gene: TRBJ1-1
clone size: many
CDR3 protein: CASSYRGNTEAFF
CDR3 DNA: TGTGCCAGCAGCTACAGGGGGAACACTGAAGCTTTCTTT

V gene: TRBV5-6
D gene: -
J gene: TRBJ1-2
clone size: few
CDR3 protein: CASSLVTNSNYGYTF
CDR3 DNA: TGTGCCAGCAGCTTGGTCACAAACTCTAACTATGGCTACACCTTC

V gene: TRBV7-2
D gene: TRBD1
J gene: TRBJ2-5
clone size: few
CDR3 protein: CASSARLDRGGETQYF
CDR3 DNA: TGTGCCAGCAGCGCGAGATTGGACAGGGGAGGAGAGACCCAGTACTTC

V gene: TRBV30
D gene: -
J gene: TRBJ2-7
clone size: -
CDR3 protein: CAWSVGPFNEQYF
CDR3 DNA: TGTGCCTGGAGTGTGGGGCCCTTCAACGAGCAGTACTTC

V gene: TRBV7-9
D gene: -
J gene: TRBJ1-1
clone size: -
CDR3 protein: CASSLGGIWTEAFF
CDR3 DNA: TGTGCCAGCAGCTTAGGGGGGATATGGACTGAAGCTTTCTTT

V gene: TRBV29-1
D gene: -
J gene: TRBJ1-2
clone size: -
CDR3 protein: CSVGGAADYGYTF
CDR3 DNA: TGCAGCGTTGGTGGGGCGGCCGACTATGGCTACACCTTC

V gene: TRBV6-6
D gene: -
J gene: TRBJ2-2
clone size: -
CDR3 protein: CASSLTGSGELFF
CDR3 DNA: TGTGCCAGCAGCTTAACAGGGTCCGGGGAGCTGTTTTTT

V gene: TRBV6-5
D gene: TRBD1
J gene: TRBJ2-7
clone size: -
CDR3 protein: CASSYPGQGVYEQYF
CDR3 DNA: TGTGCCAGCAGTTACCCGGGACAGGGTGTGTACGAGCAGTACTTC

V gene: TRBV28
D gene: -
J gene: TRBJ2-5
clone size: -
CDR3 protein: CASSSAGRKTQYF
CDR3 DNA: TGTGCCAGCAGTTCAGCTGGGAGGAAGACCCAGTACTTC

V gene: TRBV28
D gene: -
J gene: TRBJ1-2
clone size: -
CDR3 protein: CASSSLEERGYTF
CDR3 DNA: TGTGCCAGCAGTTCTTTGGAGGAGAGAGGCTACACCTTC

V gene: TRBV5-1
D gene: -
J gene: TRBJ2-3
clone size: -
CDR3 protein: CASSLDQKNTDTQYF
CDR3 DNA: TGTGCCAGCAGCTTGGACCAGAAAAACACAGATACGCAGTATTTT

V gene: TRBV5-1
D gene: TRBD1
J gene: TRBJ2-5
clone size: -
CDR3 protein: CASSREQGSETQYF
CDR3 DNA: TGCGCCAGCAGCCGCGAACAGGGGAGCGAGACCCAGTACTTC

V gene: TRBV5-4
D gene: -
J gene: TRBJ2-5
clone size: few
CDR3 protein: CASSPPGTLGETQYF
CDR3 DNA: TGTGCCAGCAGCCCGCCCGGGACCTTAGGGGAGACCCAGTACTTC

V gene: TRBV25-1
D gene: -
J gene: TRBJ2-5
clone size: -
CDR3 protein: CAGGHYETQYF
CDR3 DNA: TGTGCCGGGGGGCACTACGAGACCCAGTACTTC